Detailed here is one TCR beta chain. Its antigen remains unknown. The sample comes from a study of OX40 agonist ivuxolimab in advanced cancers. The overall study: The dose-escalation cohort was around 83% male, with a mean age of around 60 years, ranging about 23 to 90. Overall study findings and caveats: In CD8+ T cells, expanded clones were on average more numerous than in CD4+.

Anyone with autoimmune disease history or systemic immunosuppression was excluded. Clones were read by immunoSEQ multiplex PCR, and TCRdb kept only the in-frame ones, dropping some. Among tens of thousands of clones listed, 88% were seen once. The sequenced sample was CD4+ or CD8+ T cells sorted from blood, obtained in a trial of the OX40 agonist ivuxolimab. The sequence was obtained from an adult with an advanced solid tumor such as melanoma, head and neck, liver or kidney cancer.

In nucleotides, the CDR3 is TGTGCCAGCAGCAAAAGGGACAGGGCGTGGGGGGAGACCCAGTACTTC. It is translated as CASSKRDRAWGETQYF. The chain is built from TRBV21-1 and TRBJ2-5; no DNA check was done on the table's D call, TRBD1. TRBV21-1 is a listed pseudogene. This CDR3 is 16 amino acids long.